The 30 T cell receptor beta chains listed next were all sequenced from one sample in a study of T cell responses to AZD1222 COVID-19 vaccine. The method was immunoSEQ multiplex PCR; TCRdb's version includes in-frame clones alone and lacks a portion of them. The sample has 150,000 or so clones, about 89% seen once. Sequencing was performed on peripheral blood, taken on day 0 of AZD1222 vaccination. The receptors shown here come from an adult in good health.

The chain is built from TRBV30 and TRBJ1-4; the D gene is possibly TRBD1 (6 bases). V lost 5 bases and J 7 bases, leaving 20 bases between the germline ends. Looked up from germline, CDR1 is GTSNPN and CDR2 is SVGIG (reference sequence). The CDR3 has 15 residues. The CDR3 here is CAWSRGEVYSEKLFF. The CDR3 bases are TGTGCCTGGTCGAGGGGGGAAGTCTACAGTGAAAAACTGTTTTTT.

This clone appeared a single time. The chain carries TRBV4-3 and TRBJ2-6, with 9 bases lining up with TRBD2. The V segment lost 2 bases and the J segment 3 bases; nucleotides outside the gene matches: 5. The CDR3 spans 17 residues. Germline V gene lookup returns CDR1 LGHNA and CDR2 YSLEER. The CDR3 here is CASSQPDSGSGANVLTF. As DNA, the CDR3 is TGCGCCAGCAGCCAACCGGATAGCGGGAGTGGGGCCAACGTCCTGACTTTC.

The chain is built from TRBV4-2 and TRBJ2-7; TRBD1 matches 8 bases. The germline gives CDR1 LGHNA, CDR2 YNFKEQ. With V trimmed by 1 base and J by 2 bases, 1 base remained unmatched. The CDR3 has 14 amino acids. The CDR3 DNA reads as TGTGCCAGCAGCCAAGGGGACAGGACCTACGAGCAGTACTTC. It specifies CASSQGDRTYEQYF.

This clone was detected only a few times. The sample carries other DNA sequences with the same CDR3. The chain combines TRBV5-1 with TRBJ2-5; D is unclear. Deletions cut 2 bases from V and 1 base from J, with 0 bases between. Germline values: CDR1 SGHRS, CDR2 YFSETQ. The CDR3 has 11 residues. The CDR3 bases are TGCGCCAGCAGCTTCCAAGAGACCCAGTACTTC. Amino acids: CASSFQETQYF.

The V gene is TRBV6-1, the J gene TRBJ2-7; TRBD1 is a possible D gene (6 bases). V dropped 1 base and J dropped 2 bases, with 24 bases sitting between them. The CDR3 sequence is 19 residues long. The germline V gene encodes CDR1 MNHNS and CDR2 SASEGT. As DNA, the CDR3 is TGTGCCAGCAGTGAAGGCAAGCGGACTGCCGGGACAAAAGCCTACGAGCAGTACTTC. This translates into CASSEGKRTAGTKAYEQYF.

The chain carries TRBV5-1 and TRBJ2-7; no reliable D call. This CDR3 region has 14 residues. Germline values: CDR1 SGHRS, CDR2 YFSETQ. V was cut by 4 bases and J by 2 bases, with 13 bases left in between. The CDR3 sequence is CASSDLTGTYEQYF. CDR3 nucleotide sequence: TGCGCCAGCAGCGACTTAACTGGGACCTACGAGCAGTACTTC.

The CDR3 sequence is CASSLDTYGYTF. The CDR3 region has the DNA TGTGCCAGCAGCTTAGACACTTATGGCTACACCTTC. This chain uses TRBV7-2 with TRBJ1-2; D unclear. CDR3 length: 12 amino acids. Trimming left V 1 base short and J 5 bases short, with 5 bases between. Germline V gives CDR1 SGHTA, CDR2 FQGNSA.

The V gene is TRBV7-8, the J gene TRBJ1-3; D call uncertain. The germline CDR1 and CDR2 sequences are SGHVS and FQNEAQ. The germline V and J ends were trimmed by 4 bases and 0 bases, with 7 bases remaining between them. The CDR3 consists of 14 residues. The CDR3 nucleotides are TGTGCCAGCAGCTCCCAAAACTCTGGAAACACCATATATTTT. Translating gives CASSSQNSGNTIYF.

This sequence joins TRBV9 and TRBJ1-5, with D perhaps TRBD1 (5 bases). The V gene's germline CDR1 is SGDLS and CDR2 YYNGEE. The CDR3 sequence is 14 residues long. Between the trimmed V and J ends, which lost 0 bases and 7 bases, there was a span of 11 bases. CDR3 in amino acids: CASSVGGSGQPQHF. Here the CDR3 DNA reads TGTGCCAGCAGCGTAGGGGGGTCAGGGCAGCCCCAGCATTTT.

The V call is TRBV9, the J call TRBJ2-1; 9 bases align to TRBD2. The CDR3 extends over 17 amino acids. Germline V CDR1 and CDR2: SGDLS, YYNGEE. J lost 6 bases, V lost 0 bases, and 10 bases had no gene match. The CDR3 spells CASSVGLAGGEFNEQFF. The CDR3 region has the DNA TGTGCCAGCAGCGTAGGTCTGGCGGGAGGGGAATTCAATGAGCAGTTCTTC.

The V call is TRBV7-9, the J call TRBJ2-5; no definite D call. CDR1 and CDR2 (germline): SEHNR, FQNEAQ (reference sequence). Trimming pared 6 bases from V and 3 bases from J, leaving 5 bases between. This CDR3 has 11 amino acids. The DNA for the CDR3 is TGTGCCAGCAGGGGCGAAGAGACCCAGTACTTC. As protein: CASRGEETQYF.

The sample holds one count of this clone. The genes are TRBV6-2 or TRBV6-3 and TRBJ2-4; 9 bases are shared with TRBD1. Germline CDR1 reads MNHEY; CDR2 reads SVGEGT. The CDR3 length is 14 residues. Trimming removed 2 bases from V and 13 bases from J; junction bases left unmatched: 9. The CDR3 protein is CASSYLGTGRRQYF. The DNA of the CDR3 is TGTGCCAGCAGTTACCTCGGGACAGGGAGGCGGCAGTACTTC.

This rearrangement joins TRBV9 to TRBJ1-2, with TRBD1 identical over 8 bases. V dropped 2 bases and J dropped 5; count of bases not matched to a gene: 14. CDR3 length: 17 residues. Germline V gene sequence: CDR1 SGDLS, CDR2 YYNGEE. CDR3 nucleotides: TGTGCCAGCAGCGTCCAGGGGGCTAACCCACACTCGTATGGCTACACCTTC. Residues: CASSVQGANPHSYGYTF.

The chain couples TRBV2 to TRBJ1-1; TRBD1 is a possible D gene (5 bases). Germline V CDR1 and CDR2: SNHLY, FYNNEI. V lost 8 bases to trimming and J lost 0 bases, with 10 bases between them. The CDR3 is 13 amino acids. The chain's CDR3 is CASPQDLNTEAFF. DNA for the CDR3: TGTGCCAGCCCACAGGACTTGAACACTGAAGCTTTCTTT.

Only a few counts were recorded for this clone. The chain uses TRBV10-3 and TRBJ2-7; 8 positions agree with TRBD1. The germline V gene encodes CDR1 ENHRY and CDR2 SYGVKD. The CDR3 sequence is 14 residues long. V trimming: 5 bases; J trimming: 5 bases; junction bases outside the gene matches: 8. The CDR3 loop is CAISRTGSSNEQYF. In DNA, the CDR3 is TGTGCCATCAGTAGGACAGGGTCGTCCAACGAGCAGTACTTC.

The chain joins TRBV2 to TRBJ2-3, with D possibly TRBD2 on 6 matching bases. Germline loops: CDR1 SNHLY, CDR2 FYNNEI. This CDR3 has 12 residues. The V end lost 5 bases, the J end lost 3 bases, and 6 bases lay between the germline ends. Written as DNA, the CDR3 is TGTGCCAGCAGTAGCGGGACAGATACGCAGTATTTT. Protein: CASSSGTDTQYF.

This clone was seen a single time. V gene TRBV7-2 combines with J gene TRBJ1-3; the D is unclear. This CDR3 comprises 15 residues. Germline V gene sequence: CDR1 SGHTA, CDR2 FQGNSA. V lost 1 base and J 0 bases, leaving 7 bases between the germline ends. The CDR3 sequence: CASSLGRPSGNTIYF. The CDR3 DNA follows: TGTGCCAGCAGCTTAGGGCGGCCCTCTGGAAACACCATATATTTT.

This sequence joins TRBV25-1 and TRBJ2-1, with TRBD2 identical over 11 bases. V gave up 4 bases and J gave up 9 bases; unmatched junction bases: 5. Germline-derived CDR1 and CDR2 are MGHDK and SYGVNS. This CDR3 is 14 amino acids long. This CDR3 is CASSAVAGGSEQFF. DNA of the CDR3: TGTGCCAGCAGTGCCGTAGCGGGAGGGTCTGAGCAGTTCTTC. Based on the CDR3 plus reference TRBV25-1 and TRBJ2-1, the full variable domain is EADIYQTPRYLVIGTGKKITLECSQTMGHDKMYWYQQDPGMELHLIHYSYGVNSTEKGDLSSESTVSRIRTEHFPLTLESARPSHTSQYLCASSAVAGGSEQFFGPGTRLTVL.

J is TRBJ1-6 and V is TRBV5-8; D perhaps matches TRBD1 (5 bases). V shed 2 bases and J shed 10 bases, with 13 bases lying between them. Germline CDR1 reads SGHTS; CDR2 reads YDEGEE. This CDR3 region has 14 residues. The CDR3, as DNA: TGTGCCAGCAGCTTCGGGACGGGGGGATCACCCCTCCACTTT. Translated: CASSFGTGGSPLHF. Variable domain in full (rest from reference TRBV5-8 and TRBJ1-6): EAGVTQSPTHLIKTRGQQATLRCSPISGHTSVYWYQQALGLGLQFLLWYDEGEERNRGNFPPRFSGRQFPNYSSELNVNALELEDSALYLCASSFGTGGSPLHFGNGTRLTVT.

This chain connects TRBV7-8 to TRBJ1-2; a weak D match, TRBD1 (6 bases). Germline V gives CDR1 SGHVS, CDR2 FQNEAQ. V lost 1 base and J lost 7, with 13 bases in between. The length of the CDR3 is 14 residues. The DNA of the CDR3 is TGTGCCAGCAGCTTAGACAGGGCGTGGGGTGGCTACACCTTC. The encoded protein is CASSLDRAWGGYTF.

The chain is built from TRBV5-5 and TRBJ1-5; D unclear. Germline CDR1 SGHKS, CDR2 YYEKEE (reference sequence). The V and J ends lost 1 base and 0 bases respectively, with 2 bases between them. The CDR3 spans 13 residues. The chain's CDR3 is CASSLLSNQPQHF. CDR3 DNA sequence: TGTGCCAGCAGCTTGCTTAGCAATCAGCCCCAGCATTTT. The variable domain in full, with the rest retrieved from reference TRBV5-5 and TRBJ1-5, is DAGVTQSPTHLIKTRGQQVTLRCSPISGHKSVSWYQQVLGQGPQFIFQYYEKEERGRGNFPDRFSARQFPNYSSELNVNALLLGDSALYLCASSLLSNQPQHFGDGTRLSIL.

The V gene is TRBV7-2, the J gene TRBJ1-3, with 7 bases fitting TRBD1. The CDR3 is 16 amino acids. V gave up 5 bases and J gave up 0 bases; unmatched junction bases: 7. CDR1 is SGHTA, CDR2 FQGNSA, per germline. The CDR3 here is CASSVYRGSSGNTIYF. The DNA for the CDR3 is TGTGCCAGCAGCGTTTACAGGGGAAGCTCTGGAAACACCATATATTTT.

This clone was observed a single time. V gene TRBV7-9 combines with J gene TRBJ2-3, with 8 positions matching TRBD1. The V segment lost 3 bases and the J segment 3 bases; nucleotides outside the gene matches: 5. Germline-derived CDR1 and CDR2 are SEHNR and FQNEAQ (reference sequence). This CDR3 has 15 amino acids. The CDR3 sequence is CASSFPTGATDTQYF. CDR3 bases: TGTGCCAGCAGCTTCCCGACAGGGGCGACAGATACGCAGTATTTT.

The chain carries TRBV19 and TRBJ2-2; tentative D call: TRBD1 (6 bases). Looked up from germline, CDR1 is LNHDA and CDR2 is SQIVND (reference sequence). The CDR3 spans 18 residues. The V and J ends lost 5 bases and 2 bases respectively, with 21 bases between them. The CDR3 here is CASSPQGHWTANTGELFF. CDR3 DNA sequence: TGTGCCAGTAGTCCCCAGGGGCATTGGACAGCTAACACCGGGGAGCTGTTTTTT. The entire variable domain, with the rest obtained from reference TRBV19 and TRBJ2-2, is as follows: DGGITQSPKYLFRKEGQNVTLSCEQNLNHDAMYWYRQDPGQGLRLIYYSQIVNDFQKGDIAEGYSVSREKKESFPLTVTSAQKNPTAFYLCASSPQGHWTANTGELFFGEGSRLTVL.

The chain is built from TRBV19 and TRBJ1-1; tentatively, D is TRBD1 (6 bases). There are 15 residues in the CDR3. The V gene lost 3 bases and the J gene lost 0 bases, with 11 bases spanning the gap. In germline, CDR1 is LNHDA, CDR2 SQIVND (reference sequence). The CDR3 region has the DNA TGTGCCAGTAGTATGTACACAGGGTTGAACACTGAAGCTTTCTTT. Protein sequence: CASSMYTGLNTEAFF.

The chain recombines TRBV7-9 with TRBJ1-1, with TRBD1 identical over 7 bases. This CDR3 comprises 14 residues. The V gene's germline CDR1 is SEHNR and CDR2 FQNEAQ (reference sequence). The trim removed 5 bases at V and 1 base at J, leaving 4 bases unmatched. In nucleotides, the CDR3 is TGTGCCAGCAGCGGCCGGGACAGGAACACTGAAGCTTTCTTT. Translation: CASSGRDRNTEAFF. Full variable domain (outside the CDR3, taken from reference TRBV7-9 and TRBJ1-1): DTGVSQNPRHKITKRGQNVTFRCDPISEHNRLYWYRQTLGQGPEFLTYFQNEAQLEKSRLLSDRFSAERPKGSFSTLEIQRTEQGDSAMYLCASSGRDRNTEAFFGQGTRLTVV.

The chain links TRBV7-3 to TRBJ2-5, with D unclear. Germline values: CDR1 SGHTA, CDR2 FQGTGA. This CDR3 region has 13 residues. Trimming removed 8 bases from V and 5 bases from J, with 15 bases in between. The CDR3 reads CASGQGGRETQYF. In DNA form, the CDR3 reads TGTGCCAGCGGTCAAGGTGGGCGGGAGACCCAGTACTTC.

The chain couples TRBV10-3 to TRBJ1-5; D not certain. V lost 2 bases, J lost 3 bases, and 5 bases lay in between. In germline, CDR1 is ENHRY, CDR2 SYGVKD. This CDR3 spans 13 amino acids. CDR3 protein: CAISEGVNQPQHF. As DNA, the CDR3 is TGTGCCATCAGTGAGGGGGTCAATCAGCCCCAGCATTTT.

The chain is built from TRBV5-5 and TRBJ2-5; weak D call: TRBD2 (7 bases). From germline, CDR1 is SGHKS and CDR2 YYEKEE (reference sequence). The V end lost 5 bases, the J end lost 2 bases, and 16 bases lay between the germline ends. The CDR3 contains 15 residues. Here the CDR3 DNA reads TGTGCCAGCAGGCTCGGGGGGCTAGCTCAAGAGACCCAGTACTTC. Protein: CASRLGGLAQETQYF.

The V gene is TRBV6-2 or TRBV6-3, the J gene TRBJ1-2; D is undetermined. CDR1 MNHEY and CDR2 SVGEGT come from the germline V gene. The CDR3 length is 12 residues. The ends were cut back, 2 bases at V and 8 bases at J, with 9 bases in the middle. CDR3 region: CASSYDDLGYTF. CDR3 DNA sequence: TGTGCCAGCAGTTACGACGACCTGGGCTACACCTTC.